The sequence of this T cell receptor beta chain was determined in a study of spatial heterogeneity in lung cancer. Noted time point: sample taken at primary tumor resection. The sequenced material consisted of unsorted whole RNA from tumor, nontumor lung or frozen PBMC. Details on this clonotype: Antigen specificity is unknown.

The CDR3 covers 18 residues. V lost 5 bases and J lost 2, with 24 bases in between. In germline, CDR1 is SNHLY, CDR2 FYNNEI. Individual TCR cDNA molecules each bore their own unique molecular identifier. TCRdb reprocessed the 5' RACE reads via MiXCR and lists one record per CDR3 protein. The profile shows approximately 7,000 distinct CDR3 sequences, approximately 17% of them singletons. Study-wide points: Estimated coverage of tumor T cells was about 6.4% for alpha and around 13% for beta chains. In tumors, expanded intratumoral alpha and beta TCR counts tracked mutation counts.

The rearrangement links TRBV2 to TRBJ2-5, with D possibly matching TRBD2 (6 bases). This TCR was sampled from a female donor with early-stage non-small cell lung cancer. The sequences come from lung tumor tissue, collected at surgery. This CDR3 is CASSLASVPPGVQETQYF. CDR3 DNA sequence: TGTGCCAGCAGTCTGGCTAGCGTCCCTCCTGGGGTACAAGAGACCCAGTACTTC.